These 16 T cell receptor beta chains share one sample of origin, sequenced in a study of blood T cell repertoires in COVID-19. Measured with immunoSEQ multiplex PCR; TCRdb has only the in-frame clones, and not every one. This table has roughly 260,000 clones, roughly nine tenths appearing once. The sample consisted of PBMCs or T cells enriched from blood (not recorded which). These receptors were obtained from a human donor in a cohort exposed to, infected with or recovered from COVID-19 (not recorded which). The donor label of this sample is uncertain.

The chain employs TRBV6-5 and TRBJ2-3, with a possible D match to TRBD2 (5 bases). Trimming pared 7 bases from V and 4 bases from J, leaving 15 bases between. The CDR3 runs to 14 residues. Germline V gene sequence: CDR1 MNHEY, CDR2 SVGAGI. The CDR3 nucleotides are TGTGCCAGCATGATGACGGGGAGCTCAGATACGCAGTATTTT. Protein: CASMMTGSSDTQYF.

The CDR3: CASSPGVSDTQYF. CDR3 nucleotide sequence: TGTGCCAGTAGTCCGGGGGTATCAGATACGCAGTATTTT. The chain combines TRBV19 with TRBJ2-3, with D perhaps TRBD2 (6 bases). Trimming took 5 bases from V and 4 from J, leaving 10 bases between them. The germline V gene encodes CDR1 LNHDA and CDR2 SQIVND (reference sequence). The CDR3 consists of 13 residues.

A few counts support this clone. This chain uses TRBV6-5 with TRBJ1-1; D remains unclear. In germline, CDR1 is MNHEY, CDR2 SVGAGI. CDR3 length: 14 amino acids. V was shortened by 6 bases and J by 1 base, with 12 bases between the two germline ends. This CDR3 reads CASSPRYGNTEAFF. The CDR3 coding sequence is TGTGCCAGCAGCCCCCGGTATGGGAACACTGAAGCTTTCTTT.

The chain is built from TRBV5-1 and TRBJ2-7; tentatively, D is TRBD1 (6 bases). Between the trimmed V and J ends, which lost 2 bases and 2 bases, there was a span of 11 bases. Germline V CDR1 and CDR2: SGHRS, YFSETQ. The CDR3 has 14 residues. Here the CDR3 reads CASSFRGLTYEQYF. The CDR3 region has the DNA TGCGCCAGCAGCTTTAGGGGGTTGACCTACGAGCAGTACTTC. The entire variable domain, with the rest obtained from reference TRBV5-1 and TRBJ2-7, is as follows: KAGVTQTPRYLIKTRGQQVTLSCSPISGHRSVSWYQQTPGQGLQFLFEYFSETQRNKGNFPGRFSGRQFSNSRSEMNVSTLELGDSALYLCASSFRGLTYEQYFGPGTRLTVT.

This chain links TRBV2 with TRBJ2-7; D possibly corresponds to TRBD2 (6 bases). Trimming cost V 5 bases and J 4 bases, with 15 bases left between them. Per the germline V gene, CDR1 is SNHLY and CDR2 is FYNNEI. The CDR3 contains 14 residues. The CDR3 loop reads CASSTGDSGYEQYF. CDR3 bases: TGTGCCAGCAGTACCGGCGATAGCGGTTACGAGCAGTACTTC.

The chain is built from TRBV2 and TRBJ2-7; TRBD2 matches at 10 bases. After removal of 3 bases from V and 5 bases from J, the junction contained 4 bases not matched to a gene. The germline V gene encodes CDR1 SNHLY and CDR2 FYNNEI. The CDR3 spans 14 residues. CDR3 in amino acids: CASSDIAGGHEQYF. For the CDR3, the DNA is TGTGCCAGCAGTGATATAGCGGGGGGCCACGAGCAGTACTTC.

The chain employs TRBV7-2 and TRBJ2-5; tentative D call: TRBD2 (6 bases). Germline lookup yields CDR1 SGHTA and CDR2 FQGNSA. Trimming removed 0 bases at V and 0 bases at J, with 11 bases between. The CDR3 has 16 amino acids. CDR3 sequence: CASSLAVLANQETQYF. DNA for the CDR3: TGTGCCAGCAGCTTAGCCGTTCTAGCGAACCAAGAGACCCAGTACTTC. Filled out from reference TRBV7-2 and TRBJ2-5, the complete variable domain reads GAGVSQSPSNKVTEKGKDVELRCDPISGHTALYWYRQSLGQGLEFLIYFQGNSAPDKSGLPSDRFSAERTGGSVSTLTIQRTQQEDSAVYLCASSLAVLANQETQYFGPGTRLLVL.

Regarding this clone: A read error may produce the germline difference seen at one junction end. The J gene is TRBJ2-1, the V gene TRBV29-1; 8 nucleotides align to TRBD2. The CDR3 has 10 amino acids. Germline V gene data show CDR1 as SQVTM and CDR2 as ANQGSEA. This CDR3 is CSVDAGGSVF. Here the CDR3 DNA reads TGCAGCGTTGACGCGGGGGGCTCGGTCTTC.

The chain uses TRBV5-1 and TRBJ2-1; 14 bases agree with TRBD2. This CDR3 comprises 18 residues. Germline V gene sequence: CDR1 SGHRS, CDR2 YFSETQ. The V segment lost 3 bases and the J segment 7 bases; nucleotides outside the gene matches: 12. The CDR3 sequence: CASSYRVGLAGDRNEQFF. CDR3 nucleotide sequence: TGCGCCAGCAGCTATCGGGTGGGACTAGCGGGGGATAGGAATGAGCAGTTCTTC.

V usage is TRBV5-6 and J usage is TRBJ1-2, with 8 bases aligning to TRBD1. CDR3 length: 14 residues. V gave up 5 bases and J gave up 8 bases; unmatched junction bases: 11. The germline V gene encodes CDR1 SGHDT and CDR2 YYEEEE. The CDR3 DNA sequence: TGTGCCAGCAGACCCGACAGGGGAGTAGGAGGCTACACCTTC. Protein product: CASRPDRGVGGYTF. The full variable domain, its missing parts supplied by reference TRBV5-6 and TRBJ1-2, is DAGVTQSPTHLIKTRGQQVTLRCSPKSGHDTVSWYQQALGQGPQFIFQYYEEEERQRGNFPDRFSGHQFPNYSSELNVNALLLGDSALYLCASRPDRGVGGYTFGSGTRLTVV.

This rearrangement joins TRBV27 to TRBJ1-1; tentatively, D is TRBD1 (5 bases). The CDR3 extends over 15 amino acids. Trimming pared 5 bases from V and 4 bases from J, leaving 17 bases between. Germline loops: CDR1 MNHEY, CDR2 SMNVEV (reference sequence). The CDR3 reads CASSMISGLGTEAFF. In DNA, the CDR3 is TGTGCCAGCAGTATGATCTCAGGGTTAGGCACTGAAGCTTTCTTT.

CDR3 region: CASSTQAPIRSPLHF. Here the CDR3 DNA reads TGTGCCAGCAGCACACAGGCCCCTATTCGGTCACCCCTCCACTTT. V gene TRBV21-1 combines with J gene TRBJ1-6; TRBD1, the table's D call, was not compared with the DNA. TRBV21-1 has pseudogene status. CDR3 size: 15 residues.

This clone was recorded a few times. The rearrangement joins TRBV19 to TRBJ1-1, with TRBD1 matching over 7 bases. Germline CDR1 LNHDA, CDR2 SQIVND (reference sequence). CDR3 length equals 16 residues. V shed 5 bases, J shed 1 base, and the junction held 10 bases outside the gene matches. Written as DNA, the CDR3 is TGTGCCAGTAGTCCGCGAGACAGGGCGAGGAACACTGAAGCTTTCTTT. Encoded protein: CASSPRDRARNTEAFF.

The V gene is TRBV27, the J gene TRBJ1-2; no clear D gene. CDR1 is MNHEY and CDR2 is SMNVEV in the germline V gene (reference sequence). The ends were cut back, 3 bases at V and 2 bases at J, with 16 bases in the middle. The CDR3 runs to 16 residues. CDR3 in DNA: TGTGCCAGCAGTTTCCGCGGACTAGGCTTAAACTATGGCTACACCTTC. Amino acids: CASSFRGLGLNYGYTF.

The chain couples TRBV5-4 to TRBJ2-6, with TRBD1 matching 8 bases. This CDR3 has 19 amino acids. Per the germline V gene, CDR1 is SGHNT and CDR2 is YYREEE (reference sequence). V lost 7 bases and J lost 4; bases outside the gene matches: 19. In nucleotides, the CDR3 is TGTGCCAGCGGAAAAGGACAGGGACGTCTGGGCTCCGGGGCCAACGTCCTGACTTTC. It codes for CASGKGQGRLGSGANVLTF.

The V gene is TRBV5-4, the J gene TRBJ1-1; no reliable D call. Trimming shortened V by 0 bases and J by 6 bases, and 12 bases separated the two germline ends. Germline lookup yields CDR1 SGHNT and CDR2 YYREEE (reference sequence). CDR3 size: 14 residues. The CDR3 region is CASSLVGGESEAFF. In nucleotides, the CDR3 is TGTGCCAGCAGCTTGGTTGGCGGGGAGTCTGAAGCTTTCTTT.